The clone carrying this T cell receptor (beta chain) was found a few times. Antigen: not known. This sample is drawn from a study of blood T cells in healthy people across ages. A second PCR of 7 to 11 cycles used a sample-barcoded 5' primer and a J-beta primer mix. Every cDNA molecule carried a tag from a template-switch adaptor bearing 12 random nucleotides. Using its own MiXCR run on the 5' RACE reads, TCRdb lists one record per CDR3 protein. The sample carries fewer than 2,000,000 distinct CDR3 sequences, about 35% recorded once. Whole-study results and caveats: The percentage of naive T cells correlated strongly with TCR beta diversity.

This CDR3 is 15 amino acids long. The V end lost 2 bases, the J end lost 2 bases, and 15 bases lay between the germline ends. Germline V gene data show CDR1 as DFQATT and CDR2 as SNEGSKA (reference sequence). Per sample, at least 6 micrograms of total RNA were extracted. The material sequenced was blood. This clonotype originated in a woman in her twenties or thirties in good health. The rearrangement links TRBV20-1 to TRBJ1-2; D not certain. CDR3 region: CSARSEMVRNYGYTF. CDR3 in DNA: TGCAGTGCTAGATCCGAAATGGTACGAAACTATGGCTACACCTTC.